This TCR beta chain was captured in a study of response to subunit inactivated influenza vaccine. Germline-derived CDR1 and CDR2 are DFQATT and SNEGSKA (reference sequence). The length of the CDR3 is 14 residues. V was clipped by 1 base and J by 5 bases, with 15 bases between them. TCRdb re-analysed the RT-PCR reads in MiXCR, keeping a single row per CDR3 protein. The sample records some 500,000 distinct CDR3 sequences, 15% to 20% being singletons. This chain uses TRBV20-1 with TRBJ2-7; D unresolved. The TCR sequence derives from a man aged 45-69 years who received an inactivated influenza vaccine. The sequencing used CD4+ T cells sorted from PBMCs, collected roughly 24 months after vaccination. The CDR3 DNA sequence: TGCAGTGCTAGAGCGGGCGGTAACAGCCACGAGCAGTACTTC. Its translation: CSARAGGNSHEQYF.